The clone carrying this T cell receptor beta chain was seen at least ten times. The data belong to a study of naive and memory T cell subsets. Two oligonucleotides, mixed equimolar, formed the beta constant-region primer covering TRBC1 and TRBC2. Each CDR3 protein is one row after TCRdb ran MiXCR on the UMI-ligation and nested PCR reads. The repertoire holds approximately 82,000 distinct CDR3 sequences, with around 7% as singletons. The CDR3 runs to 13 residues. V lost 0 bases to trimming and J lost 8 bases, with 13 bases between them. Germline values: CDR1 GTSNPN, CDR2 SVGIG (reference sequence). This clonotype was obtained from a human donor in good health. The chain combines TRBV30 with TRBJ1-1, with unresolved D. Sequenced: central memory CD4+ T cells from blood. DNA for the CDR3: TGTGCCTGGAGTGTACTGTTCGGCAGGGAAGCTTTCTTT. It specifies CAWSVLFGREAFF. The full variable domain, with the rest looked up from reference TRBV30 and TRBJ1-1, is SQTIHQWPATLVQPVGSPLSLECTVEGTSNPNLYWYRQAAGRGLQLLFYSVGIGQISSEVPQNLSASRPQDRQFILSSKKLLLSDSGFYLCAWSVLFGREAFFGQGTRLTVV.